This entry describes one TCR beta chain. Its specific antigen is unknown. Nothing much larger sits one base from this clone, and base qualities are not available. Counted from cysteine to phenylalanine, this CDR3 has 16 amino acids. The kept DNA is CDR3 alone, 48 bases in frame from the first base. Clipping removes 4 bases from V and 4 bases from J, with 11 as the unmatched junction base count. The germline V gene specifies SGHRS as CDR1 and YFSETQ as CDR2. The entry originates in a study of blood T cell repertoires in COVID-19 (TCRdb year 2020). In terms of the full investigation: Samples covering the acute and convalescent phases of COVID-19 were provided by collaborators in the United States, Italy and Spain. The material from the prospective study consisted of cDNA or gDNA derived from T cells, B-cell-depleted T cells, or PBMCs. Deeply sampled blood TCRbeta repertoires from subjects exposed to, actively infected with, or recovered from COVID-19 were included in the dataset. The repertoires were released in a freely available public database meant as a resource for research on the immune response to SARS-CoV-2. The samples were drawn from the first 160 participants of the ongoing ImmuneRACE study and from roughly 1,300 subjects provided by 6 global collaborators. The sample metadata nearly always contained a de-identified subject ID, COVID-19 status, age in years and sex. Where available, HLA class I and class II types were obtained from metadata supplied by the sample provider rather than from assay-based typing.

Collaborating institutions collected whole blood in K2EDTA tubes following their own protocols. For TCRbeta analysis, collaborator samples were shipped as frozen whole blood, as isolated PBMCs, or as DNA extracted from either sample type. On the study overall, not on this receptor specifically: The quantity of clinical and demographic metadata differed by source and by participant and was supplied without curation.

TCRbeta CDR3 regions were amplified from genomic DNA by means of the immunoSEQ Assay, a bias-controlled multiplex PCR. As for the authors' bioinformatics: The number of nucleated cells in each sample was estimated by amplification of reference gene primers within the assay. Sequence reads were collapsed and filtered to measure the absolute abundance of every unique TCRbeta CDR3 rearrangement. For each sample, productive Simpson clonality was calculated by taking the square root of Simpson's diversity index across productive rearrangements. TCRdb provides this immuneACCESS table in a form limited to in-frame rearrangements. Some clones are lacking; in checked studies, under half of them reflect an unresolved V gene, and why the rest are absent is not known. The D gene and trimming were derived from the DNA, and the V and J assignments and clone size from that table. The sample table records approximately 150,000 clones; 87% of these occur just once. About 1.6% of the sample is held by the ten biggest clonotypes.

The sequenced material came from peripheral blood. This TCR was sampled from a woman aged 50 to 60 with acute or convalescent COVID-19. Recombination connected TRBV5-1 to TRBJ1-2, and TRBD1 aligns with 9 junction nucleotides. The CDR3 sequence is CASSGNIGTGFYGYTF. At the DNA level, the sequence is TGCGCCAGCAGCGGGAATATAGGGACAGGGTTCTATGGCTACACCTTC.